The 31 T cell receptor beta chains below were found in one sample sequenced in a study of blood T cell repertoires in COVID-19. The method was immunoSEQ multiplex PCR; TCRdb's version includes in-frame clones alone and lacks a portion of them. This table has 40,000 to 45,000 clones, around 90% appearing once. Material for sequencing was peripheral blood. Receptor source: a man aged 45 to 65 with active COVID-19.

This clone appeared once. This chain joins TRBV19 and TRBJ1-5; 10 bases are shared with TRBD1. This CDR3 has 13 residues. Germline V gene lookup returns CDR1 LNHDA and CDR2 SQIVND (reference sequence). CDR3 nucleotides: TGTACCACCCGGGACAGGGGTGATCAGCCCCAGCATTTT. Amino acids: CTTRDRGDQPQHF.

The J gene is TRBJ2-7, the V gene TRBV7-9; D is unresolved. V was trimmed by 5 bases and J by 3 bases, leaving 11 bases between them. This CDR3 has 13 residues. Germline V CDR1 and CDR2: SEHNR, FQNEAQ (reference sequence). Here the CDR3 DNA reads TGTGCCAGCAGCCCCTCCACCTACTACGAGCAGTACTTC. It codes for CASSPSTYYEQYF.

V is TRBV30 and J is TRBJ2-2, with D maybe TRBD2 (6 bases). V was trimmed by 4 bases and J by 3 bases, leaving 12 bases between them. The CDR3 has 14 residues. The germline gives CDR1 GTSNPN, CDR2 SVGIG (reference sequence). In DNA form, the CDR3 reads TGTGCCTGGAACAGTCCGGGGGACACCGGGGAGCTGTTTTTT. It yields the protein CAWNSPGDTGELFF.

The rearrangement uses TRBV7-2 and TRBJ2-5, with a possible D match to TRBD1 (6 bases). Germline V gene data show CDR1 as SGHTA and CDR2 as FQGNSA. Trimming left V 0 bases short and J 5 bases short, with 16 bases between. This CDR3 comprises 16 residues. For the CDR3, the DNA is TGTGCCAGCAGCTTAGCATCCTCCCGGACAGAGGAGACCCAGTACTTC. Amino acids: CASSLASSRTEETQYF.

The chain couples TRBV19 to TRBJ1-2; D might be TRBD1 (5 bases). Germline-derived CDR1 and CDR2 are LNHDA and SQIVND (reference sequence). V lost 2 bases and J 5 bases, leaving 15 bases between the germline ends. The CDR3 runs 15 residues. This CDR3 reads CASSITGDFTYGYTF. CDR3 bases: TGTGCCAGTAGTATAACAGGAGACTTTACTTATGGCTACACCTTC.

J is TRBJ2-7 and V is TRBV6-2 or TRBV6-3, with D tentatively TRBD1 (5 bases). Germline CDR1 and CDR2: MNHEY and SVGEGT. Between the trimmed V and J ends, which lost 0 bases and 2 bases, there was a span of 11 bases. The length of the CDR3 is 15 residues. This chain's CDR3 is CASSYSGPPPYEQYF. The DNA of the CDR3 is TGTGCCAGCAGTTACTCGGGGCCTCCACCCTACGAGCAGTACTTC.

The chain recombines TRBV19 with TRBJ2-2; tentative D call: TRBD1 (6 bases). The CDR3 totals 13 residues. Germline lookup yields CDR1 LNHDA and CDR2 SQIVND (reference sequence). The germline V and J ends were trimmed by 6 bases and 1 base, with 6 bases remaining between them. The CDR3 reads CASRQGNTGELFF. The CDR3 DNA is TGTGCCAGTAGACAGGGGAACACCGGGGAGCTGTTTTTT.

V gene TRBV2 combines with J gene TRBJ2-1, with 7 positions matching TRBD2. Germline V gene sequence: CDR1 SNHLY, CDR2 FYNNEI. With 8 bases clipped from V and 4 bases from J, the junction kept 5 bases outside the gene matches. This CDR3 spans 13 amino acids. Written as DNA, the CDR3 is TGTGCCAGCGAACTAGCGATGTACAATGAGCAGTTCTTC. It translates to CASELAMYNEQFF.

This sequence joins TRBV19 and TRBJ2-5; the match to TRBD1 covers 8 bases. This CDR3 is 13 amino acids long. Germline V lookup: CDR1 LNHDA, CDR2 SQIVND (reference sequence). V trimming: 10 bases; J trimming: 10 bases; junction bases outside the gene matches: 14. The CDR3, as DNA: TGTGCCACCTCGGGACAGGCCTTTATGGACCAGTACTTC. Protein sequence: CATSGQAFMDQYF. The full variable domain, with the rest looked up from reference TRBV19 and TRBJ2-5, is DGGITQSPKYLFRKEGQNVTLSCEQNLNHDAMYWYRQDPGQGLRLIYYSQIVNDFQKGDIAEGYSVSREKKESFPLTVTSAQKNPTAFYLCATSGQAFMDQYFGPGTRLLVL.

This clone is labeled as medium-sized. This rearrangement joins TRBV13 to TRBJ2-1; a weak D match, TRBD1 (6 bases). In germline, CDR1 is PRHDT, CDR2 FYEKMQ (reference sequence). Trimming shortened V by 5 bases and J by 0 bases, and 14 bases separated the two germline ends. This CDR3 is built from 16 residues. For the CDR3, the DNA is TGTGCCAGCAGCGACGGGACACAAAGCTCCTACAATGAGCAGTTCTTC. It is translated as CASSDGTQSSYNEQFF.

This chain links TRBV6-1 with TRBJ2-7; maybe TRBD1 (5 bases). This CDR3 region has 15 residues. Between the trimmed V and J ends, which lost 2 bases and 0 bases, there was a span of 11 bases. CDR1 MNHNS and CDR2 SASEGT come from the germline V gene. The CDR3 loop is CASSELVDNSYEQYF. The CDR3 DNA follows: TGTGCCAGCAGTGAACTCGTGGACAACTCCTACGAGCAGTACTTC.

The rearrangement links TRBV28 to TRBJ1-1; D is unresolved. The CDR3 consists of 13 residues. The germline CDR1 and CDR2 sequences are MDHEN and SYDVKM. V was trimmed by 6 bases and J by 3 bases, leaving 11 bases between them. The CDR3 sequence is CASSDSVDTEAFF. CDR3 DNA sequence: TGTGCCAGCAGCGACTCTGTGGACACTGAAGCTTTCTTT.

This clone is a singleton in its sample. CDR3 amino acids: CASSFRGDTQYF. In DNA, the CDR3 is TGTGCCAGCAGCTTCCGGGGAGATACGCAGTATTTT. The chain has TRBV7-3 and TRBJ2-3, with D perhaps matching TRBD2 (5 bases). V dropped 3 bases and J dropped 5 bases, with 6 bases sitting between them. Germline assignment: CDR1 SGHTA and CDR2 FQGTGA. This CDR3 spans 12 amino acids.

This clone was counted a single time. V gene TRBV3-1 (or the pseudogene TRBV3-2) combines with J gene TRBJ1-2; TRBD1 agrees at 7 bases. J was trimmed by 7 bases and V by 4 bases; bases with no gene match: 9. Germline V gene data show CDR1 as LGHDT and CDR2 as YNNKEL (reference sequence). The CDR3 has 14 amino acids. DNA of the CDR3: TGTGCCAGCAGCCCATGGGACAGCCCAGGTGGCTACACCTTC. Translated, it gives CASSPWDSPGGYTF.

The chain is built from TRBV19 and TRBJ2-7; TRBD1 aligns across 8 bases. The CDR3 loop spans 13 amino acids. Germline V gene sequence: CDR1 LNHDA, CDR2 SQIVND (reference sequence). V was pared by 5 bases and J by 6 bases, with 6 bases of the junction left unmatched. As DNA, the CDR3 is TGTGCCAGTAGTCTGGACAGGGCTGGCGAGCAGTACTTC. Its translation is CASSLDRAGEQYF.

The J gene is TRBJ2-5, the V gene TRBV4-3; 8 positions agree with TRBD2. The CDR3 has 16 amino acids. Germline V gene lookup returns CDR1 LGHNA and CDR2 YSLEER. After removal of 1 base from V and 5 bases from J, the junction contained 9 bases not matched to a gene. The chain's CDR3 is CASSQVVGSGGETQYF. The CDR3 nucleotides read TGCGCCAGCAGCCAAGTGGTCGGGTCGGGAGGGGAGACCCAGTACTTC.

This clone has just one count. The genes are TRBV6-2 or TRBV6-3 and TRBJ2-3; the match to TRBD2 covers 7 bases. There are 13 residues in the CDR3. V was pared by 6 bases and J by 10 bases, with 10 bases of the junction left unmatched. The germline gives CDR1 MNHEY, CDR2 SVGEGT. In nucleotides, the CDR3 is TGTGCCAGCAGCACCCCGGGGAGGGGATCGCAGTATTTT. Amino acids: CASSTPGRGSQYF.

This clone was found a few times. CDR3 in DNA: TGCGCCAGCAGCCAAGTAGGACAGGGGAATCAGCCCCAGCATTTT. Translated, it gives CASSQVGQGNQPQHF. V usage is TRBV4-1 and J usage is TRBJ1-5, with 9 bases lining up with TRBD1. Germline lookup yields CDR1 MGHRA and CDR2 YSYEKL. CDR3 length: 15 amino acids. Unmatched junction bases numbered 2, after V lost 1 base and J lost 4 bases.

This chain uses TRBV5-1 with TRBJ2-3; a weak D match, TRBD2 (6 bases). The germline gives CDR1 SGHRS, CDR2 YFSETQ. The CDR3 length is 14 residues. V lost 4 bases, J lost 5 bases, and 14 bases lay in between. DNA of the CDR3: TGCGCCAGCAGCCCGGCCGAGGGAGGAGATACGCAGTATTTT. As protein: CASSPAEGGDTQYF.

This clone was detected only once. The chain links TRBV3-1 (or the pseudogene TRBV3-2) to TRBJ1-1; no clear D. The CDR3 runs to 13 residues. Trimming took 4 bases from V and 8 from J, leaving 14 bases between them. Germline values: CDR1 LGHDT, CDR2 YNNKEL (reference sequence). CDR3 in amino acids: CASSPLRTGEAFF. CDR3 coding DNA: TGTGCCAGCAGCCCACTACGAACCGGAGAAGCTTTCTTT.

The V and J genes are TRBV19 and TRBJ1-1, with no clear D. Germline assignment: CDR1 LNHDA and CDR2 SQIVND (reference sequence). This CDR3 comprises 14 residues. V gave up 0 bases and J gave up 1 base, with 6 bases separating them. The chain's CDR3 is CASSIEAGNTEAFF. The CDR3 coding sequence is TGTGCCAGTAGTATAGAAGCGGGGAACACTGAAGCTTTCTTT.

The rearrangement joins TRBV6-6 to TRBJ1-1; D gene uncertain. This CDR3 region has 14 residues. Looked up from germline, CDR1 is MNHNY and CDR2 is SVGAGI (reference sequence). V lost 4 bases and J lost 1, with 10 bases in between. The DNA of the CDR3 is TGTGCCAGCAGTTCCGGACTACAGAACACTGAAGCTTTCTTT. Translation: CASSSGLQNTEAFF.

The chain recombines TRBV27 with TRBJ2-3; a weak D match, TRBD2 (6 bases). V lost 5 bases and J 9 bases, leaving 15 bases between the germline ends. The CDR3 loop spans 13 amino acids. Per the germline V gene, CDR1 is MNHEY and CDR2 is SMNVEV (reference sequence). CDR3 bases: TGTGCCAGCAGTCGGGAGAGCCGGCCGACGCAGTATTTT. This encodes CASSRESRPTQYF.

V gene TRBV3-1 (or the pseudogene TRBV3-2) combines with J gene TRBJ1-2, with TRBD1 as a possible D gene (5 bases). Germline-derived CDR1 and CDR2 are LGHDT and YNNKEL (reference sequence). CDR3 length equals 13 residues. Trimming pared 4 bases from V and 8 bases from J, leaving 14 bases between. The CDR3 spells CASSPSQARGYTF. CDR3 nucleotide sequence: TGTGCCAGCAGCCCATCACAGGCCAGGGGCTACACCTTC.

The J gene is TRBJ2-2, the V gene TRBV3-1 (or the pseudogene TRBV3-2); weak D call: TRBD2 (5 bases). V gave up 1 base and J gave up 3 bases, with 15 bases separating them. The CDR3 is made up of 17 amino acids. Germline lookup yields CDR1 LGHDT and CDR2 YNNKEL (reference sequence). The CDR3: CASSQGLALSDTGELFF. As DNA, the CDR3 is TGTGCCAGCAGCCAAGGGCTAGCACTATCGGACACCGGGGAGCTGTTTTTT.

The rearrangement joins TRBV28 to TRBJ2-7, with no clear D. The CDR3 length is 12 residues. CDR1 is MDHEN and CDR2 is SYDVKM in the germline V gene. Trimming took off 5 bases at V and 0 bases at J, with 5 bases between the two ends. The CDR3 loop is CASSTSSYEQYF. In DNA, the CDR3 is TGTGCCAGCAGTACAAGCTCCTACGAGCAGTACTTC.

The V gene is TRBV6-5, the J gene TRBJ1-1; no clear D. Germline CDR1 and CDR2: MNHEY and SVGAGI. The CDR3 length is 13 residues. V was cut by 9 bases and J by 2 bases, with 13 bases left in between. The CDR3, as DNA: TGTGCCAGTGCTCCTACAGTTAACACTGAAGCTTTCTTT. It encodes CASAPTVNTEAFF.

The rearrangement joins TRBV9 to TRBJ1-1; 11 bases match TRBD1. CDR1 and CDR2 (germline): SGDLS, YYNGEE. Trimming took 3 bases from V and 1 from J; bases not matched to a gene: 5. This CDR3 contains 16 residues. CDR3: CASSAGQGAANTEAFF. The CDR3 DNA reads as TGTGCCAGCAGCGCCGGACAGGGGGCCGCGAACACTGAAGCTTTCTTT.

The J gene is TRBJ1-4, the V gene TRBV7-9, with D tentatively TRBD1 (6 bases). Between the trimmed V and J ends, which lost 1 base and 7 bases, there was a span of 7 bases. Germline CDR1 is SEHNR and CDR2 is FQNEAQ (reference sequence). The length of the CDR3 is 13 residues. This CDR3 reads CASSLGDTEKLFF. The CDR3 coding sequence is TGTGCCAGCAGCTTAGGGGACACTGAAAAACTGTTTTTT.

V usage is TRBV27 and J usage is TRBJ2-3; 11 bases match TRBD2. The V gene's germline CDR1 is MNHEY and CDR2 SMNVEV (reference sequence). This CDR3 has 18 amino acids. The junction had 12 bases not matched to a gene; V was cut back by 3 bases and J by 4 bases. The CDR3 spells CASSLAPPSGRKADTQYF. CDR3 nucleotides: TGTGCCAGCAGTTTGGCTCCACCTAGCGGGAGGAAGGCAGATACGCAGTATTTT.

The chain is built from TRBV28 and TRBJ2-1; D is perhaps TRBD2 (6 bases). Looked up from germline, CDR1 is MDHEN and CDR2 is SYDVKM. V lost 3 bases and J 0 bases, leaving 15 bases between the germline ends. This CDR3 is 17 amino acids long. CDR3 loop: CASSLSVGGGSYNEQFF. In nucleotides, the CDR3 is TGTGCCAGCAGTTTGTCGGTCGGGGGAGGCTCCTACAATGAGCAGTTCTTC.